Below are 31 T cell receptor beta chains sequenced from a single sample in a study of low-dose radiotherapy and immunotherapy resistance in tumors. For amplifying TCRs, the PCR ran for 15 to 20 cycles with Phusion, which was used together with a constant-region primer and the adapter on the V primers. TCRdb redid the calling of the reads with MiXCR, one entry per CDR3 protein. The sample shows roughly 48,000 distinct CDR3 sequences, around 34% of them seen only once. Time point indicated: after trial treatment. The treatment is: LDRT plus nivolumab, ipilimumab, low-dose cyclophosphamide and aspirin (RACIN trial). The sample was PBMCs, taken after low-dose radiotherapy plus immunotherapy. The receptors derive from a male donor with rectosigmoid adenocarcinoma.

This clonotype was picked up many times. The rearrangement links TRBV6-4 to TRBJ2-5; 11 bases are shared with TRBD2. Unmatched junction bases numbered 5, after V lost 3 bases and J lost 5 bases. This CDR3 is built from 15 residues. Germline V gives CDR1 MRHNA, CDR2 SNTAGT. The CDR3 nucleotides read TGTGCCAGCAGTGAACTAGCGGGAGCAGGGGAGACCCAGTACTTC. This encodes CASSELAGAGETQYF.

This clonotype has a count of ten or more. V and J are TRBV28 and TRBJ2-3, with TRBD1 identical over 8 bases. Trimming removed 5 bases from V and 6 bases from J; junction bases left unmatched: 16. CDR3 length: 17 amino acids. Germline V CDR1 and CDR2: MDHEN, SYDVKM. The CDR3 region is CASSPYEGTGNGDTQYF. The CDR3 nucleotides read TGTGCCAGCAGTCCGTACGAGGGGACAGGCAATGGTGATACGCAGTATTTT. Variable domain in full (rest from reference TRBV28 and TRBJ2-3): DVKVTQSSRYLVKRTGEKVFLECVQDMDHENMFWYRQDPGLGLRLIYFSYDVKMKEKGDIPEGYSVSREKKERFSLILESASTNQTSMYLCASSPYEGTGNGDTQYFGPGTRLTVL.

In this sample, this clonotype turned up many times. The chain carries TRBV4-1 and TRBJ2-7; D remains ambiguous. Germline loops: CDR1 MGHRA, CDR2 YSYEKL. Trimming shortened V by 6 bases and J by 2 bases, and 14 bases separated the two germline ends. CDR3 length: 14 amino acids. This CDR3 is CASRPVGQTYEQYF. The CDR3 DNA is TGCGCCAGCAGACCGGTGGGCCAGACCTACGAGCAGTACTTC.

This clonotype was observed at least ten times. The genes are TRBV27 and TRBJ1-2, with D possibly being TRBD1 (5 bases). Germline CDR1 and CDR2: MNHEY and SMNVEV (reference sequence). Trimming removed 5 bases at V and 5 bases at J, with 12 bases between. The CDR3 has 13 residues. Here the CDR3 reads CASSMGQKYGYTF. DNA of the CDR3: TGTGCCAGCAGTATGGGGCAGAAGTATGGCTACACCTTC.

J is TRBJ1-5 and V is TRBV11-1; the match to TRBD1 covers 10 bases. V gave up 5 bases and J gave up 7 bases; unmatched junction bases: 8. This CDR3 contains 15 residues. Per germline, CDR1 SGHAT and CDR2 FQDESV (reference sequence). CDR3 sequence (DNA): TGTGCCAGCAGCCGATCCGGGACAGGGGTGCAGCCCCAGCATTTT. Protein sequence: CASSRSGTGVQPQHF.

This clonotype was observed many times. This rearrangement joins TRBV6-2 or TRBV6-3 to TRBJ2-5, with 11 bases identical to TRBD1. The V and J ends lost 6 bases and 5 bases, in that order; junction bases with no gene match: 8. In germline, CDR1 is MNHEY, CDR2 SVGEGT. The CDR3 runs to 15 residues. The CDR3 bases are TGTGCCAGCAGATCGGGACAGGGGGTTGTTGAGACCCAGTACTTC. The encoded protein is CASRSGQGVVETQYF.

In the case of this clonotype: A far larger clone differs by one base, so this is likely a read error. J is TRBJ2-7 and V is TRBV4-2; TRBD1 might be the D (5 bases). Germline CDR1 reads LGHNA; CDR2 reads YNFKEQ. V lost 5 bases, J lost 2 bases, and 16 bases lay in between. CDR3 length: 15 amino acids. The CDR3 region has the DNA TGTGCCAGCAGCTTACAGGTCGGATTTACCTACGAGCAGTACTTC. This sequence encodes CASSLQVGFTYEQYF.

This clonotype was observed a few times. J is TRBJ1-2 and V is TRBV5-1, with D uncertain. The V end lost 4 bases, the J end lost 8 bases, and 15 bases lay between the germline ends. This CDR3 has 13 residues. Germline V lookup: CDR1 SGHRS, CDR2 YFSETQ. The CDR3 loop reads CASSDGRPEGYTF. In nucleotides, the CDR3 is TGCGCCAGCAGCGATGGACGGCCGGAAGGCTACACCTTC.

This clonotype appeared a few times. This chain connects TRBV18 to TRBJ1-2, with D perhaps matching TRBD1 (6 bases). Trimming took off 2 bases at V and 2 bases at J, with 12 bases between the two ends. Germline assignment: CDR1 KGHSH and CDR2 LQKENI. CDR3 length equals 15 residues. The CDR3 nucleotides read TGTGCCAGCTCACCAAACCAGGGGACCAACTATGGCTACACCTTC. Its protein is CASSPNQGTNYGYTF.

As to this clonotype: One end of the junction varies from germline; a read error may be responsible. The rearrangement joins TRBV28 to TRBJ1-2, with 8 bases fitting TRBD1. Germline V gives CDR1 MDHEN, CDR2 SYDVKM. The CDR3 spans 14 residues. The CDR3 here is CAISSQGARNGYTF. The CDR3 DNA reads TGTGCCATCAGTTCCCAGGGGGCGCGGAATGGCTACACCTTC.

This chain joins TRBV20-1 and TRBJ2-1, with D tentatively TRBD1 or TRBD2 (5 bases each). V lost 0 bases, J lost 3 bases, and 15 bases lay in between. Germline CDR1 is DFQATT and CDR2 is SNEGSKA (reference sequence). The CDR3 runs to 16 residues. The CDR3 bases are TGCAGTGCTAGAGATCTTGGGCAGGGAGACTACAATGAGCAGTTCTTC. Its translation: CSARDLGQGDYNEQFF.

This clonotype was seen many times. This chain links TRBV7-2 with TRBJ2-3; no definite D call. Germline lookup yields CDR1 SGHTA and CDR2 FQGNSA. The CDR3 length is 13 residues. V was trimmed by 0 bases and J by 5 bases, leaving 6 bases between them. This CDR3 is CASSLALGDTQYF. In nucleotides, the CDR3 is TGTGCCAGCAGCTTAGCGCTTGGAGATACGCAGTATTTT.

The V and J genes are TRBV6-2 or TRBV6-3 and TRBJ1-1; D unclear. Germline CDR1 and CDR2: MNHEY and SVGEGT. CDR3 length: 12 amino acids. V lost 7 bases to trimming and J lost 2 bases, with 8 bases between them. The CDR3 sequence is CASTNRNTEAFF. The DNA of the CDR3 is TGTGCCAGCACCAATAGAAACACTGAAGCTTTCTTT.

This clonotype was observed once. With a far larger clone one base away, a read error is the likely cause. This chain uses TRBV28 with TRBJ2-1; 8 bases agree with TRBD2. The J segment lost 10 bases and the V segment lost 1 base, leaving 12 bases of the junction unmatched. Germline values: CDR1 MDHEN, CDR2 SYDVKM. The CDR3 length is 16 residues. The CDR3 here is CASSLLGSGGSYEQFF. DNA of the CDR3: TGTGCCAGCAGTTTATTGGGAAGCGGGGGATCCTACGAGCAGTTCTTC.

This clonotype was counted many times. This chain links TRBV12-3 or TRBV12-4 with TRBJ2-2; 7 positions agree with TRBD1. The CDR3 covers 15 residues. V lost 3 bases to trimming and J lost 0 bases; unmatched junction nucleotides: 1. The CDR3 nucleotides read TGTGCCAGCAGTTTTGGACAGGCGAACACCGGGGAGCTGTTTTTT. Residues: CASSFGQANTGELFF.

This clonotype was counted ten times or more. V usage is TRBV3-1 and J usage is TRBJ1-4, with D possibly being TRBD1 (5 bases). Germline V lookup: CDR1 LGHDT, CDR2 YNNKEL (reference sequence). The CDR3 extends over 18 amino acids. The germline V and J ends were trimmed by 0 bases and 14 bases, with 28 bases remaining between them. The CDR3 DNA follows: TGTGCCAGCAGCCAAGATGTCCTGCCCCGGCCATCCAGGGACGGTCTGTTTTTT. This translates into CASSQDVLPRPSRDGLFF.

This clonotype has a count of ten or more. V usage is TRBV7-2 and J usage is TRBJ2-1, with unresolved D. V lost 5 bases, J lost 0 bases, and 11 bases lay in between. From germline, CDR1 is SGHTA and CDR2 FQGNSA. The CDR3 has 15 residues. The CDR3: CASSVDSSSYNEQFF. CDR3 DNA: TGTGCCAGCAGCGTAGACTCGAGCTCCTACAATGAGCAGTTCTTC.

The chain has TRBV6-2 or TRBV6-3 and TRBJ2-5, with D perhaps TRBD2 (6 bases). The CDR3 sequence is 14 residues long. The V gene lost 7 bases and the J gene lost 4 bases, with 16 bases spanning the gap. In germline, CDR1 is MNHEY, CDR2 SVGEGT. The chain's CDR3 is CASTNSGLPETQYF. CDR3 bases: TGTGCCAGCACCAACTCGGGACTTCCAGAGACCCAGTACTTC.

The table lists this clonotype with many counts. The chain couples TRBV6-2 or TRBV6-3 to TRBJ2-7; D ambiguous. Germline values: CDR1 MNHEY, CDR2 SVGEGT. This CDR3 has 13 amino acids. Trimming stripped 6 bases from V and 6 bases from J, with 15 bases between. This CDR3 reads CASRRSTSTEQYF. The CDR3 DNA follows: TGTGCCAGCAGGAGATCGACTTCGACCGAGCAGTACTTC.

The chain links TRBV28 to TRBJ1-2; the D is unclear. CDR1 is MDHEN and CDR2 is SYDVKM in the germline V gene. The CDR3 spans 13 residues. Trimming left V 3 bases short and J 5 bases short, with 10 bases between. In DNA, the CDR3 is TGTGCCAGCAGTTTCGCTCGGAATTATGGCTACACCTTC. Amino acids: CASSFARNYGYTF.

This clonotype was observed a handful of times. The chain links TRBV7-9 to TRBJ2-3; no clear D. The length of the CDR3 is 15 residues. Germline V CDR1 and CDR2: SEHNR, FQNEAQ (reference sequence). V lost 5 bases, J lost 2 bases, and 14 bases lay in between. The CDR3 loop reads CASSPVGISTDTQYF. In DNA form, the CDR3 reads TGTGCCAGCAGCCCCGTAGGCATATCCACAGATACGCAGTATTTT.

This clonotype was seen once. A far larger clone is one nucleotide away, so this likely arose from a read error. The chain combines TRBV6-1 with TRBJ2-7, with D possibly called TRBD1 or TRBD2 (5 bases each). Germline assignment: CDR1 MNHNS and CDR2 SASEGT. This CDR3 spans 15 amino acids. The germline V and J ends were trimmed by 8 bases and 7 bases, with 24 bases remaining between them. CDR3 residues: CASRDMQGTYNEQYF. In nucleotides, the CDR3 is TGTGCCAGCCGGGATATGCAGGGAACGTACAATGAGCAGTACTTC.

This clonotype was counted many times. The gene calls are TRBV11-2 and TRBJ2-1; D is perhaps TRBD1 or TRBD2 (7 bases each). The CDR3 has 14 amino acids. The V and J ends lost 4 bases and 7 bases respectively, with 14 bases between them. Germline V lookup: CDR1 SGHAT, CDR2 FQNNGV. This CDR3 reads CASSWGGQRNEQFF. In nucleotides, the CDR3 is TGTGCCAGCAGCTGGGGGGGACAGAGGAATGAGCAGTTCTTC.

This clonotype appeared many times. J is TRBJ2-5 and V is TRBV29-1, with 7 bases that match TRBD1. V gave up 6 bases and J gave up 2 bases; unmatched junction bases: 6. CDR1 is SQVTM and CDR2 is ANQGSEA in the germline V gene. This CDR3 has 13 amino acids. The DNA of the CDR3 is TGCAGCGTGACAGGGTTACGACAAGAGACCCAGTACTTC. Amino acids: CSVTGLRQETQYF.

This rearrangement joins TRBV18 to TRBJ2-7; TRBD2 aligns across 8 bases. CDR3 size: 15 residues. V gave up 3 bases and J gave up 2 bases; unmatched junction bases: 6. CDR1 KGHSH and CDR2 LQKENI come from the germline V gene. Here the CDR3 reads CASSPPAGAAYEQYF. DNA for the CDR3: TGTGCCAGCTCACCTCCAGCGGGGGCCGCCTACGAGCAGTACTTC.

This clonotype was counted at least ten times. This sequence joins TRBV29-1 and TRBJ2-7, with a tentative D call TRBD1 (6 bases). There are 13 residues in the CDR3. The ends were cut back, 1 base at V and 6 bases at J, with 13 bases in the middle. Looked up from germline, CDR1 is SQVTM and CDR2 is ANQGSEA. CDR3 loop: CSVEGQGLSEQYF. The CDR3, as DNA: TGCAGCGTTGAAGGGCAGGGGTTGAGCGAGCAGTACTTC.

This chain connects TRBV10-3 to TRBJ2-7; 9 bases map to TRBD1. Germline trimming cut 10 bases from V and 5 bases from J; bases unmatched to any gene: 12. This CDR3 region has 14 residues. Germline loops: CDR1 ENHRY, CDR2 SYGVKD. The DNA for the CDR3 is TGTGCCAGCTGGGACAGGGCCCACTCTGACGAGCAGTACTTC. This sequence encodes CASWDRAHSDEQYF.

This clonotype was counted at least ten times. The chain uses TRBV24-1 and TRBJ2-7; 8 bases map to TRBD1. This CDR3 has 13 amino acids. With 7 bases clipped from V and 6 bases from J, the junction kept 7 bases outside the gene matches. Germline V lookup: CDR1 KGHDR, CDR2 SFDVKD. The CDR3 bases are TGTGCCACCAGACCCCGGGACAGGCCCGAGCAGTACTTC. This gives the protein CATRPRDRPEQYF.

This clonotype showed up many times. The chain is built from TRBV5-5 and TRBJ1-2; no firm D call. Germline-derived CDR1 and CDR2 are SGHKS and YYEKEE (reference sequence). Between the trimmed V and J ends, which lost 4 bases and 5 bases, there was a span of 15 bases. This CDR3 is built from 14 residues. CDR3 in amino acids: CASSLGSPEYGYTF. CDR3 in DNA: TGTGCCAGCAGCCTGGGGTCCCCTGAATATGGCTACACCTTC. The full variable domain, in which reference TRBV5-5 and TRBJ1-2 provide the parts outside the CDR3, is DAGVTQSPTHLIKTRGQQVTLRCSPISGHKSVSWYQQVLGQGPQFIFQYYEKEERGRGNFPDRFSARQFPNYSSELNVNALLLGDSALYLCASSLGSPEYGYTFGSGTRLTVV.

This sequence joins TRBV5-6 and TRBJ2-1; perhaps TRBD2 as D (6 bases). Germline lookup yields CDR1 SGHDT and CDR2 YYEEEE. The V gene lost 1 base and the J gene lost 0 bases, with 14 bases spanning the gap. This CDR3 contains 17 residues. CDR3 bases: TGTGCCAGCAGCTTGTTTGTTGGGACTCACTCCTACAATGAGCAGTTCTTC. Protein product: CASSLFVGTHSYNEQFF.

This rearrangement joins TRBV13 to TRBJ2-3; D call uncertain. V lost 10 bases, J lost 3 bases, and 17 bases lay in between. This CDR3 has 14 residues. In germline, CDR1 is PRHDT, CDR2 FYEKMQ (reference sequence). CDR3 nucleotides: TGTGCCACCGGTCGCAGCATGAGAACAGATACGCAGTATTTT. Amino acid sequence: CATGRSMRTDTQYF. Full variable domain (missing parts from reference TRBV13 and TRBJ2-3): AAGVIQSPRHLIKEKRETATLKCYPIPRHDTVYWYQQGPGQDPQFLISFYEKMQSDKGSIPDRFSAQQFSDYHSELNMSSLELGDSALYFCATGRSMRTDTQYFGPGTRLTVL.